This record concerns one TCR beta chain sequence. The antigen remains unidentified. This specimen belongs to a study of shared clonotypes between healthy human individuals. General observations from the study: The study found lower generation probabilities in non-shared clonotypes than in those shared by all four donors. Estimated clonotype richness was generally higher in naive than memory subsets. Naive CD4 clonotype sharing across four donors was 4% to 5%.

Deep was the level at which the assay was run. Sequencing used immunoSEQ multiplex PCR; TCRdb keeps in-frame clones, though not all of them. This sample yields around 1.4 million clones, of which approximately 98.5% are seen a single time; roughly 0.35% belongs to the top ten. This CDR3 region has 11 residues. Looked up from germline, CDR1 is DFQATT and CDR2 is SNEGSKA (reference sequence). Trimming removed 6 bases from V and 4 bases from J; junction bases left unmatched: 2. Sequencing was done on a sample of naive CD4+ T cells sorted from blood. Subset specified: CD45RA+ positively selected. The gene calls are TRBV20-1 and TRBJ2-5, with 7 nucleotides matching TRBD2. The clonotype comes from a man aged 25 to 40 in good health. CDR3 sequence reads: CSAWTRETQYF. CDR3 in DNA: TGCAGTGCCTGGACTAGAGAGACCCAGTACTTC.